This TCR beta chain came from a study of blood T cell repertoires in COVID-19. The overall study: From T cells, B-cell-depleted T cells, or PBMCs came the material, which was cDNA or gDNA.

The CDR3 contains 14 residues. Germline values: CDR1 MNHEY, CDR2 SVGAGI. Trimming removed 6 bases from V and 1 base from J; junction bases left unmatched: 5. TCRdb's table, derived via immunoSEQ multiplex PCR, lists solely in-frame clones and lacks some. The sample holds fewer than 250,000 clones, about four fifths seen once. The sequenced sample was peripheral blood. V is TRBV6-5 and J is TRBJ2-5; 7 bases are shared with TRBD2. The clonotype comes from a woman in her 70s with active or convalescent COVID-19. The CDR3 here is CASRPSGRQETQYF. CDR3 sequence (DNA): TGTGCCAGCAGACCTAGCGGACGCCAAGAGACCCAGTACTTC.